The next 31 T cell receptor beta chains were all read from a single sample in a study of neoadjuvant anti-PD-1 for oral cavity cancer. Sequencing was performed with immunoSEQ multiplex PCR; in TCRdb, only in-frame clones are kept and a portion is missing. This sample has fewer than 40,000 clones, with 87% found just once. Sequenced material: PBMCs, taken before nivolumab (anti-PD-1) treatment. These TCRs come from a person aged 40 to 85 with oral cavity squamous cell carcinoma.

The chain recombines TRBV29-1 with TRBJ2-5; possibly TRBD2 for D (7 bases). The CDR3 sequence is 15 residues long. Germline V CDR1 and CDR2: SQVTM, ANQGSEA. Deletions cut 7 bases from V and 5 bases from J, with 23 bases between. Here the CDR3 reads CSANAARGAGETQYF. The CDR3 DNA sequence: TGCAGCGCTAATGCTGCCCGGGGGGCTGGTGAGACCCAGTACTTC.

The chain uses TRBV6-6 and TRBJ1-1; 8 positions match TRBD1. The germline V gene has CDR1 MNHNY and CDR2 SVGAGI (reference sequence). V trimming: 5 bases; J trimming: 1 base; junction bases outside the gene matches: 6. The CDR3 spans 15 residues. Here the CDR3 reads CASSGPGGWNTEAFF. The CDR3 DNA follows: TGTGCCAGCAGTGGGCCAGGGGGCTGGAACACTGAAGCTTTCTTT.

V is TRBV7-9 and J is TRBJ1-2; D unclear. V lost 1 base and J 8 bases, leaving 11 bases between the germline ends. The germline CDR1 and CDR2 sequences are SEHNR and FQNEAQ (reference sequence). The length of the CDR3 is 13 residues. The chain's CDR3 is CASSLDEAPGYTF. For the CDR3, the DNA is TGTGCCAGCAGCTTAGACGAGGCCCCCGGCTACACCTTC.

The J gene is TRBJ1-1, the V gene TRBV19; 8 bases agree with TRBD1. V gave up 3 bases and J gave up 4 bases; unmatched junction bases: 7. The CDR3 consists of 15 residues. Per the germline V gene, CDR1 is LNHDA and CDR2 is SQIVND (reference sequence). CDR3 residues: CASSIPRTGITEAFF. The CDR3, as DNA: TGTGCCAGTAGTATCCCTCGGACAGGGATCACTGAAGCTTTCTTT.

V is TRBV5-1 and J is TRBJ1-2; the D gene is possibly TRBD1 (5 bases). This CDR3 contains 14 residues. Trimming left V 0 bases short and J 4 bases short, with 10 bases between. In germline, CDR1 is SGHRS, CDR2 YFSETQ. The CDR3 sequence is CASSLEGEPYGYTF. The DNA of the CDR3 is TGCGCCAGCAGCTTGGAAGGGGAACCCTATGGCTACACCTTC.

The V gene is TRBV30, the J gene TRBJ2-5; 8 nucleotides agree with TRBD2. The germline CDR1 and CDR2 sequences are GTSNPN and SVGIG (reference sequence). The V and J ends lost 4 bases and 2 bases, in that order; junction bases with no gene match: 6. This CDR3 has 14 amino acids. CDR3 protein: CAWKSSGSQETQYF. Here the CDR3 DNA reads TGTGCCTGGAAGTCTAGCGGGTCGCAAGAGACCCAGTACTTC.

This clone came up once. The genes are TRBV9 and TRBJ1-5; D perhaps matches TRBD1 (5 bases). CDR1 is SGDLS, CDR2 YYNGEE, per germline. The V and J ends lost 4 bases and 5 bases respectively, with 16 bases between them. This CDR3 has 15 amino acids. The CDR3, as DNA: TGTGCCAGCAGCCGCACCGGGACTGATCATCAGCCCCAGCATTTT. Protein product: CASSRTGTDHQPQHF.

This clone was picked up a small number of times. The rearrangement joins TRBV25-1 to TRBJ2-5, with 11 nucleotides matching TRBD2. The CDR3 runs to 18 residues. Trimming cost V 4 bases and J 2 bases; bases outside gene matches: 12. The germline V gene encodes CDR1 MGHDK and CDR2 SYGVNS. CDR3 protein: CASSASLAGGHKQETQYF. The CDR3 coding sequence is TGTGCCAGCAGTGCTTCATTAGCGGGGGGGCATAAGCAAGAGACCCAGTACTTC.

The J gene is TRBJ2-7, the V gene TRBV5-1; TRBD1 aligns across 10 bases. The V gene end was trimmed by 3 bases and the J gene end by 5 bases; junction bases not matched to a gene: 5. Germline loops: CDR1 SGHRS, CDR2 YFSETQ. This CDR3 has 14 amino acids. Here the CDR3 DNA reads TGCGCCAGCAGCTCCGGGACAGGGGACCACGAGCAGTACTTC. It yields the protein CASSSGTGDHEQYF.

Written as DNA, the CDR3 is TGTGCCAGTAGCCAAGGGACCGGGGGATTCAACTATGGCTACACCTTC. The encoded protein is CASSQGTGGFNYGYTF. The chain combines TRBV19 with TRBJ1-2; tentatively, D is TRBD1 (5 bases). Trimming left V 6 bases short and J 2 bases short, with 19 bases between. The germline V gene has CDR1 LNHDA and CDR2 SQIVND (reference sequence). This CDR3 comprises 16 residues.

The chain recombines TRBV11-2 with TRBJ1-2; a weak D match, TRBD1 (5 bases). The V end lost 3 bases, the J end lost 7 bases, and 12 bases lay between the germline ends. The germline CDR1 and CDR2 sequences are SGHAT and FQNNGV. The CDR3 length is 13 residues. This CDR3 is CASSFNGGSGYTF. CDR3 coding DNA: TGTGCCAGCAGCTTTAATGGGGGGTCTGGCTACACCTTC.

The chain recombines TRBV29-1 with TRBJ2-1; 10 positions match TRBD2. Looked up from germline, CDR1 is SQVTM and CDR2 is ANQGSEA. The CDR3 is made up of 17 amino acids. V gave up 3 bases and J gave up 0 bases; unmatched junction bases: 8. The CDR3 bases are TGCAGCGTTGACGGGCTAGCGGGGGACATCTCCTACAATGAGCAGTTCTTC. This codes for CSVDGLAGDISYNEQFF.

CDR3 sequence: CASSYRGGATTDTQYF. For the CDR3, the DNA is TGTGCCAGCAGCTACCGAGGGGGGGCGACCACAGATACGCAGTATTTT. The chain employs TRBV7-2 and TRBJ2-3; TRBD2 might be the D (7 bases). Trimming shortened V by 4 bases and J by 2 bases, and 16 bases separated the two germline ends. The CDR3 has 16 residues. In germline, CDR1 is SGHTA, CDR2 FQGNSA.

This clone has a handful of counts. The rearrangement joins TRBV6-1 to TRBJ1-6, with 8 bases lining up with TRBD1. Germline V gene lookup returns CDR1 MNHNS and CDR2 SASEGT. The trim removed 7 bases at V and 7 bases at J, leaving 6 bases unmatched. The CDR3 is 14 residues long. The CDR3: CASTFDRGNSPLHF. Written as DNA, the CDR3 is TGTGCCAGCACCTTCGACAGGGGAAATTCACCCCTCCACTTT.

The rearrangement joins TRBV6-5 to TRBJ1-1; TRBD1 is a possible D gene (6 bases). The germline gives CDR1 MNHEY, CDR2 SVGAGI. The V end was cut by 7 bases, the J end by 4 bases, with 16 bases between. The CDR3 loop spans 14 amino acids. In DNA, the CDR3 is TGTGCCAGCACCAAAATGGAAGGGGGCACTGAAGCTTTCTTT. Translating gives CASTKMEGGTEAFF.

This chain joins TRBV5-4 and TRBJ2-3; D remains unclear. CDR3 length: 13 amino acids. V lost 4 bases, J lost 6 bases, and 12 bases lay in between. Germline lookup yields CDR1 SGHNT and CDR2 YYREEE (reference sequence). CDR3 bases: TGTGCCAGCAGCATTGACTCCACCGATACGCAGTATTTT. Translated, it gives CASSIDSTDTQYF.

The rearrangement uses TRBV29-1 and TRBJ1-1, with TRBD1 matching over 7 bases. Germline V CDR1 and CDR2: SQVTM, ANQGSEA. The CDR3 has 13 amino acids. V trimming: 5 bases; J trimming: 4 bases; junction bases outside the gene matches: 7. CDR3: CSVRQGGGTEAFF. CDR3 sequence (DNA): TGCAGCGTTCGACAGGGTGGCGGCACTGAAGCTTTCTTT.

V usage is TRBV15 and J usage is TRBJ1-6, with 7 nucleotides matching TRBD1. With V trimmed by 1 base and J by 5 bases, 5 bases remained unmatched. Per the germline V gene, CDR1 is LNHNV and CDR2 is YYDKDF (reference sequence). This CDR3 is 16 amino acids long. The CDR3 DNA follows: TGTGCCACCAGCAGAGGCTATACAGGGGATAATTCACCCCTCCACTTT. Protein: CATSRGYTGDNSPLHF.

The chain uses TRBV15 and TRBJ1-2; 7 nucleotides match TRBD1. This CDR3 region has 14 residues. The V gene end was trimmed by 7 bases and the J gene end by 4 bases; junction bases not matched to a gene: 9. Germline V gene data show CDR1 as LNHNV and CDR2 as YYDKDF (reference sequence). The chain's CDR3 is CATTAGRGPYGYTF. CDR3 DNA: TGTGCCACCACCGCGGGGAGGGGGCCCTATGGCTACACCTTC.

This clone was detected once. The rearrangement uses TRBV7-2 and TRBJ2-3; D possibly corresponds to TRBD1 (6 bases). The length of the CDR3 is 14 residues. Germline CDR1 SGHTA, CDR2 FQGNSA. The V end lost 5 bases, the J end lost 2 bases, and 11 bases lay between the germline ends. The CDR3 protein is CASSAGEVTDTQYF. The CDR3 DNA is TGTGCCAGCAGCGCAGGGGAAGTCACAGATACGCAGTATTTT.

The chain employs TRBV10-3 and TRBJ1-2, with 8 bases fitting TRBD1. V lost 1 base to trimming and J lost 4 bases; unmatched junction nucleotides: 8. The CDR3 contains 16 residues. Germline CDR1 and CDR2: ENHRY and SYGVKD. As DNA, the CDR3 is TGTGCCATCAGTGAGTTTGGGACAGGCGAGGCCTATGGCTACACCTTC. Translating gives CAISEFGTGEAYGYTF.

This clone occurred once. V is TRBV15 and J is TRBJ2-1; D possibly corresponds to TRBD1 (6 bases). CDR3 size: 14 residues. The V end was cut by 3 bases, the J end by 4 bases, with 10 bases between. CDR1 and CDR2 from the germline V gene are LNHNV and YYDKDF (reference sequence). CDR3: CATSSRDKYNEQFF. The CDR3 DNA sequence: TGTGCCACCAGCAGCCGGGACAAATACAATGAGCAGTTCTTC.

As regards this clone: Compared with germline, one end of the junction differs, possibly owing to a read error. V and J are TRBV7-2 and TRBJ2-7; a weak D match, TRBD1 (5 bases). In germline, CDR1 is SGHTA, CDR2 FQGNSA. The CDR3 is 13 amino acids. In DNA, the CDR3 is TGTGCCAGCAGTTTAGGGGTCTCCTACGAGCAGTACTTC. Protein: CASSLGVSYEQYF.

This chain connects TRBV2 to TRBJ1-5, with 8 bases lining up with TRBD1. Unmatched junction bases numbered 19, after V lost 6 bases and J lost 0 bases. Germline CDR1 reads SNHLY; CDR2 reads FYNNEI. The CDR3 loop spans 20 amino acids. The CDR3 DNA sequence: TGTGCCAGCAGACAAGCGGGACAGGCCCCGACACTTTATAGCAATCAGCCCCAGCATTTT. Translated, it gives CASRQAGQAPTLYSNQPQHF.

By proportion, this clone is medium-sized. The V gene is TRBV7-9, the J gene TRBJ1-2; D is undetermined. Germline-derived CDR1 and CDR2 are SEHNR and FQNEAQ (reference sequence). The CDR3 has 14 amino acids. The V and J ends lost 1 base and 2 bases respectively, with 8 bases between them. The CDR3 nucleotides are TGTGCCAGCAGCTTAGTCGTCGCAAACTATGGCTACACCTTC. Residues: CASSLVVANYGYTF.

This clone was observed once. For the CDR3, the DNA is TGCGCCAGCAGCCAAGGAGTGGTTAGCACAGATACGCAGTATTTT. Translating gives CASSQGVVSTDTQYF. The V gene is TRBV4-1, the J gene TRBJ2-3; D remains ambiguous. The CDR3 covers 15 residues. V was shortened by 1 base and J by 0 bases, with 8 bases between the two germline ends. The germline V gene encodes CDR1 MGHRA and CDR2 YSYEKL.

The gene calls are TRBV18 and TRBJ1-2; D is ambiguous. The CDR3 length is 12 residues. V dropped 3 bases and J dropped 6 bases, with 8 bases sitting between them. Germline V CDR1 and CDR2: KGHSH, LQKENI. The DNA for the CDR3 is TGTGCCAGCTCACCGTCCGGCCATGGCTACACCTTC. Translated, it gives CASSPSGHGYTF.

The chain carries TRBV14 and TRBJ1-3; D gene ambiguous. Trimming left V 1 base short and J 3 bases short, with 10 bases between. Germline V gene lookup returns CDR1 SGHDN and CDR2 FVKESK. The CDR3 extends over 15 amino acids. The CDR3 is CASSQGRGFGNTIYF. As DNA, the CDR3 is TGTGCCAGCAGCCAAGGGAGAGGCTTTGGAAACACCATATATTTT.

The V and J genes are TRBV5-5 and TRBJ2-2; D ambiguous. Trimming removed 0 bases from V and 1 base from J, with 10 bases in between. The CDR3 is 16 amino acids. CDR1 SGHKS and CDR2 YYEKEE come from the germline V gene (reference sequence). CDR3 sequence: CASSLEAARNTGELFF. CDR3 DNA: TGTGCCAGCAGCTTGGAGGCGGCCCGGAACACCGGGGAGCTGTTTTTT.

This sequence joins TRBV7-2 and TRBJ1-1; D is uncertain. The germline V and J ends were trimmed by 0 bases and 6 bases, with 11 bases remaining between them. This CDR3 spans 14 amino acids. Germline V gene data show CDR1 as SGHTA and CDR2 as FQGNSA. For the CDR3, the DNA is TGTGCCAGCAGCTTAGCGAAGGGTACCGCTGAAGCTTTCTTT. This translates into CASSLAKGTAEAFF.

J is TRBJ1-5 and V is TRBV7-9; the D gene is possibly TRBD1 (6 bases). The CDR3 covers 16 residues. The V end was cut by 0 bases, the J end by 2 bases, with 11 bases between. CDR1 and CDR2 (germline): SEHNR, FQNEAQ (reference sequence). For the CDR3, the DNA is TGTGCCAGCAGCTTAGCCAGGGGTGATCGCAATCAGCCCCAGCATTTT. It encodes CASSLARGDRNQPQHF. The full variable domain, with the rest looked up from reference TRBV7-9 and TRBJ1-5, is DTGVSQNPRHKITKRGQNVTFRCDPISEHNRLYWYRQTLGQGPEFLTYFQNEAQLEKSRLLSDRFSAERPKGSFSTLEIQRTEQGDSAMYLCASSLARGDRNQPQHFGDGTRLSIL.